What follows is one TCR beta chain and its context. These data belong to a study of regulatory T cells in long-lasting Graves disease. Arm-PCR with iRepertoire HTBI primers amplified the CDR3 regions for these TCR beta libraries. One entry per CDR3 protein, called by TCRdb with MiXCR from the multiplex PCR reads. The sample shows approximately 350,000 distinct CDR3 sequences, 20% to 25% of them seen only once. Time point noted: persistent/refractory GD, antithyroid drugs over 5 years with positive TRAb. PBMC-extracted RNA yielded the TCR library. The material was peripheral blood mononuclear cells (PBMCs), obtained when the disease was refractory, from a patient treated with antithyroid drugs. This clonotype originated in a woman aged 35 to 49 with Graves disease.

The CDR3 protein is CASKLRGDRGSPSNGNTIYF. The CDR3 DNA reads as TGTGCCAGCAAGTTACGGGGGGACAGGGGCTCACCTTCGAATGGAAACACCATATATTTT. The chain uses TRBV27 and TRBJ1-3, with 10 bases lining up with TRBD1. CDR1 and CDR2 from the germline V gene are MNHEY and SMNVEV (reference sequence). This CDR3 is built from 20 residues. V gave up 7 bases and J gave up 3 bases; unmatched junction bases: 21.